This T cell receptor beta chain appears in the sequencing data of a study of T cells in Graves' hyperthyroidism and ophthalmopathy. Overall study: Upon initial diagnosis and before any treatment, peripheral blood was collected. Whole-study results and caveats: Also found in blood were most expanded thyroid clonotypes above 0.001. A 13 V-J model separated ophthalmopathy from stable hyperthyroidism.

Note on this clonotype: As yet, its antigen is unknown.

Germline values: CDR1 LGHDT, CDR2 YNNKEL (reference sequence). V lost 5 bases to trimming and J lost 5 bases; unmatched junction nucleotides: 8. The CDR3 consists of 15 residues. Regions amplified from RNA transcripts were the TCR beta CDR3 regions. Researchers ran a first-round RT-PCR on the TCR CDR3 using the HTBI primer set. Each CDR3 protein gets one entry after TCRdb re-called the multiplex PCR reads with MiXCR. The sample comprises some 340,000 distinct CDR3 sequences, roughly 15% of which are singletons, and 30% to 40% rests with the top ten. Sequencing used blood. V gene TRBV3-1 combines with J gene TRBJ2-2; 7 nucleotides agree with TRBD1. The receptor's source is a woman between 40 and 55 years old with Graves' ophthalmopathy. The DNA for the CDR3 is TGTGCCAGCAGCTACGGGACAGTCGGAACCGGGGAGCTGTTTTTT. Its protein is CASSYGTVGTGELFF.